The subject of this entry is one T cell receptor beta chain. Its specificity is not known. Germline loops: CDR1 SGHVS, CDR2 FNYEAQ. CDR3 length: 14 amino acids. V lost 5 bases to trimming and J lost 2 bases; unmatched junction nucleotides: 3. Sequenced by immunoSEQ multiplex PCR; TCRdb stores in-frame clones only, minus some. The table shows 94,000 or so clones, with roughly 97% occurring only once. This specimen belongs to a study of siplizumab effects on memory and regulatory T cells. General study findings and limits: Siplizumab cultures yielded proliferating Tregs whose suppressive function was not confirmed. No more than a minor fraction of alloreactive clones could be traced back to unstimulated subsets.

This chain links TRBV7-6 with TRBJ1-3; 7 bases map to TRBD1. The source of this sequence is a human donor in good health. Input material: naive CD4+ T cells sorted from blood. The CDR3 DNA reads TGTGCCAGCAGCCCTGGGACAGCTGGAAACACCATATATTTT. Protein product: CASSPGTAGNTIYF.